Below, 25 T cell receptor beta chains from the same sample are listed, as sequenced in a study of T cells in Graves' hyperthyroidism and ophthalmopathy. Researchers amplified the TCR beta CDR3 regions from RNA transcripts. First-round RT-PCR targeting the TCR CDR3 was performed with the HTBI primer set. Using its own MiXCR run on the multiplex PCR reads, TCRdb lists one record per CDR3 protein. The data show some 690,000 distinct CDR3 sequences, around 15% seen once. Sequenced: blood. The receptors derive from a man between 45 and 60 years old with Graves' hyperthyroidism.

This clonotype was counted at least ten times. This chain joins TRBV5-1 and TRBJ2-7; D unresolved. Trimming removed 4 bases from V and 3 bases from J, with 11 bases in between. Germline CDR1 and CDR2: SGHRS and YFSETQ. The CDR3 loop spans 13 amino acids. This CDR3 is CASSADGYYEQYF. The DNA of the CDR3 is TGCGCCAGCAGCGCGGACGGATACTACGAGCAGTACTTC. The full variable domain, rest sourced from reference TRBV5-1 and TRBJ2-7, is KAGVTQTPRYLIKTRGQQVTLSCSPISGHRSVSWYQQTPGQGLQFLFEYFSETQRNKGNFPGRFSGRQFSNSRSEMNVSTLELGDSALYLCASSADGYYEQYFGPGTRLTVT.

The CDR3 DNA reads as TGTGCCTGGATTGGGGGGAGCGGCTACACCTTC. Its protein product is CAWIGGSGYTF. V usage is TRBV30 and J usage is TRBJ1-2; perhaps TRBD1 as D (5 bases). V was clipped by 4 bases and J by 8 bases, with 11 bases between them. Looked up from germline, CDR1 is GTSNPN and CDR2 is SVGIG (reference sequence). This CDR3 is 11 amino acids long.

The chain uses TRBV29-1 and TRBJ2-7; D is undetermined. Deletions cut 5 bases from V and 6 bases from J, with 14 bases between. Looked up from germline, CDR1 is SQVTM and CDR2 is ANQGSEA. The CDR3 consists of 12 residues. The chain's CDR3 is CSVRLFTGEQYF. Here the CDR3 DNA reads TGCAGCGTTAGACTCTTCACGGGCGAGCAGTACTTC.

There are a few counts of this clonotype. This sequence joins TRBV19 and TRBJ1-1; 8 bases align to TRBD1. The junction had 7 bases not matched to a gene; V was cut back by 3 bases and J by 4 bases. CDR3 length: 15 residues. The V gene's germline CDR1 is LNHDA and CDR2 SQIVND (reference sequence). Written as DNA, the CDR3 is TGTGCCAGTAGTATGGAGCAGGGGGCGCGCACTGAAGCTTTCTTT. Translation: CASSMEQGARTEAFF.

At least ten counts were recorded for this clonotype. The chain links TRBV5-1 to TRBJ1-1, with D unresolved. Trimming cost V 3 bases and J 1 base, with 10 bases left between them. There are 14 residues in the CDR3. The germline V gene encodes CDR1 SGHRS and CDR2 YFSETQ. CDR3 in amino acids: CASSSPSRNTEAFF. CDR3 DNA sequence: TGCGCCAGCAGCTCCCCGTCTCGGAACACTGAAGCTTTCTTT.

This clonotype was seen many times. The CDR3 sequence: CSARDSSYEQYF. CDR3 bases: TGCAGTGCTAGGGACTCCTCCTACGAGCAGTACTTC. The V call is TRBV20-1, the J call TRBJ2-7; tentatively, D is TRBD2 (5 bases). The germline V gene has CDR1 DFQATT and CDR2 SNEGSKA (reference sequence). There are 12 residues in the CDR3. The V end lost 3 bases, the J end lost 0 bases, and 6 bases lay between the germline ends.

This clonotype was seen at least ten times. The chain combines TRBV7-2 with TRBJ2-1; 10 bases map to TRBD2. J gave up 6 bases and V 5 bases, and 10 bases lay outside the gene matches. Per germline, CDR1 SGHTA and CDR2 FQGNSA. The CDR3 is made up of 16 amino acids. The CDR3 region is CASSPRGQREGNEQFF. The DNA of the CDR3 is TGTGCCAGCAGCCCCCGCGGCCAGCGGGAGGGCAATGAGCAGTTCTTC.

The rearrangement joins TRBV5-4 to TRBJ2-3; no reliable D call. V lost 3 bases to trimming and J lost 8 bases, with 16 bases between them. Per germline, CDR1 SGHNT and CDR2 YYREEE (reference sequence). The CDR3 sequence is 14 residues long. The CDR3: CASSSEKPPGTQYF. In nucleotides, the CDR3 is TGTGCCAGCAGCTCGGAGAAACCTCCGGGTACGCAGTATTTT.

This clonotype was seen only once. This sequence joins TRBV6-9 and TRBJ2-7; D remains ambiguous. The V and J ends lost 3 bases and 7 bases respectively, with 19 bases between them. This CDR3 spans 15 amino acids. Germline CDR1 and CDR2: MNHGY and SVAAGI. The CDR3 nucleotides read TGTGCCAGCAGTTACGAAGAGCCGGGTTCAAGGGAGCAGTACTTC. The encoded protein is CASSYEEPGSREQYF.

The chain's CDR3 is CASSGTGQANIQYF. In nucleotides, the CDR3 is TGCGCCAGCAGCGGAACAGGGCAAGCAAACATTCAGTACTTC. The V call is TRBV5-1, the J call TRBJ2-4; D possibly corresponds to TRBD1 (6 bases). Per germline, CDR1 SGHRS and CDR2 YFSETQ. CDR3 size: 14 residues. The V end was cut by 4 bases, the J end by 6 bases, with 14 bases between.

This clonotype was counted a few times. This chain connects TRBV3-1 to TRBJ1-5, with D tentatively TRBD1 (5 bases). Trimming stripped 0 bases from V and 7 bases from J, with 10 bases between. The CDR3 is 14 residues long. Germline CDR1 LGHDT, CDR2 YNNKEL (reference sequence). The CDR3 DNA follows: TGTGCCAGCAGCCAAGACCGGGGGGGGCAGCCCCAGCATTTT. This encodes CASSQDRGGQPQHF.

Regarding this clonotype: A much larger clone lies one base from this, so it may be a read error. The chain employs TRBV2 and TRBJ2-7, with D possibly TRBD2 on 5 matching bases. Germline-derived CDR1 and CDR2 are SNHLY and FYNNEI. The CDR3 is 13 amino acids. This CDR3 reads CASRSGPDYERYF. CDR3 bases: TGTGCCAGCAGATCCGGACCCGACTACGAGCGGTACTTC.

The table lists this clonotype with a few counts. CDR3 protein: CASSPNWDAGGNIQYF. As DNA, the CDR3 is TGTGCCAGCAGCCCGAACTGGGACGCAGGGGGAAACATTCAGTACTTC. The genes are TRBV5-8 and TRBJ2-4, with 7 nucleotides matching TRBD1. The CDR3 loop spans 16 amino acids. The V gene end was trimmed by 4 bases and the J gene end by 6 bases; junction bases not matched to a gene: 13. Per the germline V gene, CDR1 is SGHTS and CDR2 is YDEGEE. The full variable domain, rest sourced from reference TRBV5-8 and TRBJ2-4, is EAGVTQSPTHLIKTRGQQATLRCSPISGHTSVYWYQQALGLGLQFLLWYDEGEERNRGNFPPRFSGRQFPNYSSELNVNALELEDSALYLCASSPNWDAGGNIQYFGAGTRLSVL.

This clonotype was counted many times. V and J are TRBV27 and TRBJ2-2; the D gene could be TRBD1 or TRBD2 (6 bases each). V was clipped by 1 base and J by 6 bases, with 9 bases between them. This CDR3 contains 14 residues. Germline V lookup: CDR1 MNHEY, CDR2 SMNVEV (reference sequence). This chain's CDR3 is CASSLLEGAGELFF. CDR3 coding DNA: TGTGCCAGCAGTTTATTGGAGGGGGCCGGGGAGCTGTTTTTT.

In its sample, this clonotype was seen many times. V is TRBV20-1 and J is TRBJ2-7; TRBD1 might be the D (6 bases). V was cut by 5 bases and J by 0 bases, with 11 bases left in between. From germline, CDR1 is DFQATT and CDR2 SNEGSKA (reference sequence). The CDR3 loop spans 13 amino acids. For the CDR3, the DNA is TGCAGTGCTGACGGGACAAACTCCTACGAGCAGTACTTC. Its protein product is CSADGTNSYEQYF.

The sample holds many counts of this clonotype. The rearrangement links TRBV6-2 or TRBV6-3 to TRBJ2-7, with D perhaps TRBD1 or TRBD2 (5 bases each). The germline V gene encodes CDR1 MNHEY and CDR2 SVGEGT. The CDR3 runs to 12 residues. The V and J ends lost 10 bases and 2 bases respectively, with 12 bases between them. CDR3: CATRDATYEQYF. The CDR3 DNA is TGTGCCACCCGGGACGCCACCTACGAGCAGTACTTC.

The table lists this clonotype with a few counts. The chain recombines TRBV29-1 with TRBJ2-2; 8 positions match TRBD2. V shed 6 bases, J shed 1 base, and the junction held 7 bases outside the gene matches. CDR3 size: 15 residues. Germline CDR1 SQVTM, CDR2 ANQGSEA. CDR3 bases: TGCAGCGTACCTCGCGGGGGGCAGAACACCGGGGAGCTGTTTTTT. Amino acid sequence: CSVPRGGQNTGELFF.

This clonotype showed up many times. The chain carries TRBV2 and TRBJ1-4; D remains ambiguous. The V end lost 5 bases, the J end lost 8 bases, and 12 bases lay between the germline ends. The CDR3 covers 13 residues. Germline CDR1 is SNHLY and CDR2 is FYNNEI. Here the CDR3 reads CASSPGRGEKLFF. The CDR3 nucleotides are TGTGCCAGCAGTCCAGGAAGAGGAGAAAAACTGTTTTTT.

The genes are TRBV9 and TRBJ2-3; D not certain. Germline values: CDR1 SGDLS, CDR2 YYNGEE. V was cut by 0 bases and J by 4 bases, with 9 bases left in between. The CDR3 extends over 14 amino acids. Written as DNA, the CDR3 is TGTGCCAGCAGCGTAGTCCGGGTGGCAGATACGCAGTATTTT. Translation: CASSVVRVADTQYF.

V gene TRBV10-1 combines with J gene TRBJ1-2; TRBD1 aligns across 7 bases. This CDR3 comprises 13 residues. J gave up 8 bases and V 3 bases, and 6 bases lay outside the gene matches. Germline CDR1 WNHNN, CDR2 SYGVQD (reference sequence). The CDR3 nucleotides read TGCGCCAGCAGTGAAAACAGGGGTAGCGGCTACACCTTC. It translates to CASSENRGSGYTF.

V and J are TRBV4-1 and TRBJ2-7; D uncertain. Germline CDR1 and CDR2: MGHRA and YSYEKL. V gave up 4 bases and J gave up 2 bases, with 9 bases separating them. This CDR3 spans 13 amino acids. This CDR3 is CASSRQFPYEQYV. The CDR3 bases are TGCGCCAGCAGCCGTCAGTTCCCCTACGAGCAGTACGTC.

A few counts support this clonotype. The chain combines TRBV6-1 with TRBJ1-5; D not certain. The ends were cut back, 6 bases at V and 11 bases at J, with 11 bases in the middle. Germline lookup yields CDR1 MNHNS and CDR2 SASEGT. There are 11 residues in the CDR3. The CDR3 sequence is CASSAGSSQHF. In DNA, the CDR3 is TGTGCCAGCAGCGCCGGTTCGTCCCAGCATTTT.

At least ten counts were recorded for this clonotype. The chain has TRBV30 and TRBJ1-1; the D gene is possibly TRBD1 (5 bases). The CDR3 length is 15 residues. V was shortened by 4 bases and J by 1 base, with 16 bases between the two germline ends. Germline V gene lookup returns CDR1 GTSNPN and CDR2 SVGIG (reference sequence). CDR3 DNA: TGTGCCTGGACTCGGACCGGGACGGCGAACACTGAAGCTTTCTTT. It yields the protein CAWTRTGTANTEAFF. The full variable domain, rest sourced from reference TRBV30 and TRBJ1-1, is SQTIHQWPATLVQPVGSPLSLECTVEGTSNPNLYWYRQAAGRGLQLLFYSVGIGQISSEVPQNLSASRPQDRQFILSSKKLLLSDSGFYLCAWTRTGTANTEAFFGQGTRLTVV.

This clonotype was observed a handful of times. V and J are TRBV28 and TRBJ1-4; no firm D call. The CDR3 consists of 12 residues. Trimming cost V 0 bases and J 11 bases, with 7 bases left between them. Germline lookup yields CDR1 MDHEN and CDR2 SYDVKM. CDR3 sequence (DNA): TGTGCCAGCAGTTTATGGGAGGATAAACTGTTTTTT. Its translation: CASSLWEDKLFF.

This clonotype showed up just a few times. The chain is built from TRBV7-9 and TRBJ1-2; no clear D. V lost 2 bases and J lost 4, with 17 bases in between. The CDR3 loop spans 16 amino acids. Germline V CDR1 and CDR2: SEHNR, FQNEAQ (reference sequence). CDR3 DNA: TGTGCCAGCAGCTTAAATTTCGCGAGACCGATCTATGGCTACACCTTC. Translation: CASSLNFARPIYGYTF.